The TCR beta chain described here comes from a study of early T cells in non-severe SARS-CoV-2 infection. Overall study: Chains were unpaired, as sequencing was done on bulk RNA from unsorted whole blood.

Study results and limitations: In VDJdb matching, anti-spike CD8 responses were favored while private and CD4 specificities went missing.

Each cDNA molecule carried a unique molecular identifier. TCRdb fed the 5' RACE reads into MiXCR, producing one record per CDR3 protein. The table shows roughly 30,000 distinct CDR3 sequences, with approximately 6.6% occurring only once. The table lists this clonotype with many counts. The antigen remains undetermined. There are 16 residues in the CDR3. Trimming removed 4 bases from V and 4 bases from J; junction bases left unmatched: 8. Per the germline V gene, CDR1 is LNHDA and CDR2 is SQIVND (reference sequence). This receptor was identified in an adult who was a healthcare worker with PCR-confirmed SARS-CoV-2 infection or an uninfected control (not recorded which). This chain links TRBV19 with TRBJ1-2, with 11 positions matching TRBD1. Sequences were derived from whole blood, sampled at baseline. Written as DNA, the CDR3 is TGTGCCAGTAGTACTTGGACAGGGGGCCCTTCCTATGGCTACACCTTC. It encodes CASSTWTGGPSYGYTF.